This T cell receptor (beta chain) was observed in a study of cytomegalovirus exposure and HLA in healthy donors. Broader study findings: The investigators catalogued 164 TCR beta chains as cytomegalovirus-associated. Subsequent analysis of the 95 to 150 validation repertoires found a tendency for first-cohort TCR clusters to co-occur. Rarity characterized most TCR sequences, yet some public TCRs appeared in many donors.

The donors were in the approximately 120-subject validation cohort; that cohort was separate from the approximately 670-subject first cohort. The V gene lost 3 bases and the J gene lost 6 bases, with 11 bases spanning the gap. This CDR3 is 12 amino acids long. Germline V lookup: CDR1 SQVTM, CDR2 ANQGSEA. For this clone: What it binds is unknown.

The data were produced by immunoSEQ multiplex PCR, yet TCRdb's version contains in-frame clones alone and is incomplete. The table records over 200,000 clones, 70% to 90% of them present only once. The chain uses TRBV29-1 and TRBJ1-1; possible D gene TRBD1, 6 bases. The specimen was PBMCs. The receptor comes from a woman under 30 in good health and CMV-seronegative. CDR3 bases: TGCAGCGTTGACAGGGGATACGCTGAAGCTTTCTTT. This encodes CSVDRGYAEAFF.